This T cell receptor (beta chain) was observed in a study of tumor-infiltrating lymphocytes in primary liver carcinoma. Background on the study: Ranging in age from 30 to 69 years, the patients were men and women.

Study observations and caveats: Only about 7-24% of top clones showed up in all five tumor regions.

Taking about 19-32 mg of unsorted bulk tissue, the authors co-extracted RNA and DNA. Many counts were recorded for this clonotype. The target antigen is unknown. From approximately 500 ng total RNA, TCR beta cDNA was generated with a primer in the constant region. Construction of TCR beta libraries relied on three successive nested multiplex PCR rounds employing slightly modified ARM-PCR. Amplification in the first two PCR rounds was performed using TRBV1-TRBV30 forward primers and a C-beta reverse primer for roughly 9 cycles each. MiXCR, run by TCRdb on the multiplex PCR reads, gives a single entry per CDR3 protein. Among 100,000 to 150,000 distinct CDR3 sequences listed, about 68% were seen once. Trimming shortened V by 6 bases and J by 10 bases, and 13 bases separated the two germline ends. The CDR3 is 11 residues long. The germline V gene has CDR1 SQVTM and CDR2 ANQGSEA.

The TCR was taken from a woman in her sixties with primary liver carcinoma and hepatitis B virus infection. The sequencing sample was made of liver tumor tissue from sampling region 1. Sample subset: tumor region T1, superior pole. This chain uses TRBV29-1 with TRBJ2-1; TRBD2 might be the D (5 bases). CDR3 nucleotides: TGCAGCGTAACGTCCGACTACGAGCAGTTCTTC. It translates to CSVTSDYEQFF.